This T cell receptor beta chain originates from a study of PD-1 blockade in classical Hodgkin lymphoma. General study points: Individuals initiating nivolumab under 1 year after ASCT were excluded. Significantly greater TCR diversity emerged by C4D1 in CD4+ cells but not CD8+ cells.

The patients all showed relapse after autologous stem cell transplantation, while their brentuximab vedotin exposure varied. The assay was immunoSEQ multiplex PCR, and TCRdb's table has in-frame clones only and misses some. The data show 100,000 to 120,000 clones, roughly nine tenths seen once. In the case of this clone: What it binds is not known.

J lost 4 bases, V lost 5 bases, and 8 bases had no gene match. CDR3 length: 16 amino acids. CDR1 and CDR2 from the germline V gene are SGHTA and FQGNSA. The chain is built from TRBV7-2 and TRBJ2-1, with TRBD1 identical over 10 bases. The sequenced sample was peripheral blood mononuclear cells (PBMCs), obtained before the second cycle of nivolumab. The clonotype comes from a human donor with classical Hodgkin lymphoma. The CDR3 DNA is TGTGCCAGCAGCGATCAACCGGGACAGGGGTACAATGAGCAGTTCTTC. The encoded protein is CASSDQPGQGYNEQFF.